This T cell receptor beta chain was sequenced during a study of shared clonotypes between healthy human individuals. This table comes from immunoSEQ multiplex PCR, and its TCRdb copy is limited to in-frame clones, with some not included. The table lists roughly 1.4 million clones, around 98.5% of them singletons. Germline CDR1 reads SGHNT; CDR2 reads YYREEE (reference sequence). Unmatched junction bases numbered 12, after V lost 0 bases and J lost 6 bases. This CDR3 is 16 amino acids long. Only one count was recorded for this clone. Specimen: naive CD4+ T cells sorted from blood. Noted subset: CD45RA+ positively selected. The TCR was taken from a man aged 25 to 40 in good health. The V call is TRBV5-4, the J call TRBJ2-7; 7 bases map to TRBD1. The CDR3 here is CASSLEEGAGAFEQYF. The CDR3, as DNA: TGTGCCAGCAGCTTGGAAGAGGGGGCAGGGGCTTTCGAGCAGTACTTC.